The clone carrying this T cell receptor (beta chain) was observed a single time. Its antigen is still unknown. CDR3 length: 16 residues. Germline CDR1 SGHRS, CDR2 YFSETQ. V was pared by 5 bases and J by 3 bases, with 7 bases of the junction left unmatched. The sample belongs to a study of cytomegalovirus exposure and HLA in healthy donors. Study observations and caveats: The authors later found most CMV-associated TCR beta chains appeared HLA-restricted. Further analysis, carried out later, found HLA-associated TCR beta chains more clonally expanded than equally common other chains.

The PCR was carried out with 60 Vbeta primers and 13 Jbeta primers. Method: immunoSEQ multiplex PCR; TCRdb's copy keeps in-frame clones and lacks some. The repertoire holds under 150,000 clones, with about 86% as singletons. Material for sequencing was PBMCs. The receptor was derived from a woman younger than 45 in good health and CMV-seronegative. The chain has TRBV5-1 and TRBJ2-3, with 12 bases that match TRBD2. CDR3 coding DNA: TGCGCCAGCAGTCCCCGGGGGACTAGCGGGACAGATACGCAGTATTTT. Translation gives CASSPRGTSGTDTQYF.